This TCR beta chain was recorded in a study of shared clonotypes between healthy human individuals. About the study: Three men and a couple of women, aged 18 to 49, were donors.

This clone was detected only once. Antigen specificity is unknown. Study-wide points: The study generally estimated greater richness for naive than memory subsets.

Clones were sequenced by immunoSEQ multiplex PCR, and TCRdb holds only the in-frame ones, with some missing. The table includes about 2.5 million clones, 85% to 95% detected once. CDR3 length: 14 residues. Germline V gene data show CDR1 as MDHEN and CDR2 as SYDVKM. With 6 bases clipped from V and 3 bases from J, the junction kept 8 bases outside the gene matches. All participating donors were Caucasian adults from Nashville, Tennessee. The receptor was isolated from a man between 18 and 35 years old in good health. Some clones in this sample may be carry-over from other donors' samples. Sequences were obtained from naive CD4+ T cells from PBMCs. The subset was: CD45RA+ positively selected. The chain joins TRBV28 to TRBJ2-7, with TRBD1 matching 7 bases. CDR3 sequence: CASSQGQTHYEQYF. CDR3 bases: TGTGCCAGCAGCCAGGGACAGACTCACTACGAGCAGTACTTC.